This passage covers 14 T cell receptor beta chains from one sample sequenced in a study of early T cells in non-severe SARS-CoV-2 infection. TCRdb recomputed calls from the 5' RACE reads with MiXCR, one row per CDR3 protein. The sample holds roughly 100,000 distinct CDR3 sequences, over 10% seen once. Sequences were obtained from whole blood. Receptors originate from an adult who was a healthcare worker with PCR-confirmed SARS-CoV-2 infection or an uninfected control (not recorded which).

This clonotype was picked up a small number of times. J is TRBJ2-2 and V is TRBV9; possible D gene TRBD2, 6 bases. Germline values: CDR1 SGDLS, CDR2 YYNGEE. This CDR3 contains 18 residues. V was clipped by 5 bases and J by 3 bases, with 23 bases between them. The CDR3 is CASSPARGRGNHTGELFF. DNA for the CDR3: TGTGCCAGCAGTCCAGCAAGGGGACGCGGGAACCACACCGGGGAGCTGTTTTTT.

This clonotype came up a few times. The genes are TRBV29-1 and TRBJ2-7, with a possible D match to TRBD2 (6 bases). V was cut by 7 bases and J by 6 bases, with 13 bases left in between. The CDR3 loop spans 11 amino acids. Germline CDR1 and CDR2: SQVTM and ANQGSEA. As DNA, the CDR3 is TGCAGCGGGAGGAGGGGAAGCGAGCAGTACTTC. Translation: CSGRRGSEQYF.

This chain connects TRBV20-1 to TRBJ2-7; D gene ambiguous. Looked up from germline, CDR1 is DFQATT and CDR2 is SNEGSKA (reference sequence). The CDR3 runs to 12 residues. Between the trimmed V and J ends, which lost 7 bases and 0 bases, there was a span of 10 bases. The CDR3 DNA sequence: TGCAGTGGTCAGCGCCCCTCCTACGAGCAGTACTTC. Protein product: CSGQRPSYEQYF.

This chain uses TRBV20-1 with TRBJ2-6; D remains unclear. V lost 0 bases, J lost 2 bases, and 8 bases lay in between. The CDR3 contains 15 residues. The germline V gene encodes CDR1 DFQATT and CDR2 SNEGSKA (reference sequence). The CDR3: CSARDGAPGANVLTF. In nucleotides, the CDR3 is TGCAGTGCTAGAGATGGAGCTCCTGGGGCCAACGTCCTGACTTTC.

This clonotype was detected a few times. The chain has TRBV5-5 and TRBJ2-6; D is uncertain. Trimming removed 1 base at V and 0 bases at J, with 5 bases between. The CDR3 is 15 residues long. Per the germline V gene, CDR1 is SGHKS and CDR2 is YYEKEE (reference sequence). In DNA, the CDR3 is TGTGCCAGCAGCTTGTCCGGCTCTGGGGCCAACGTCCTGACTTTC. This translates into CASSLSGSGANVLTF.

This chain connects TRBV5-6 to TRBJ2-5, with 12 nucleotides matching TRBD2. Germline loops: CDR1 SGHDT, CDR2 YYEEEE. There are 15 residues in the CDR3. J lost 4 bases, V lost 5 bases, and 6 bases had no gene match. The CDR3 sequence: CASRPSGRARETQYF. The CDR3 coding sequence is TGTGCCAGCAGACCTAGCGGGAGGGCCCGAGAGACCCAGTACTTC.

The chain has TRBV15 and TRBJ2-1, with TRBD2 identical over 11 bases. Per germline, CDR1 LNHNV and CDR2 YYDKDF (reference sequence). The CDR3 runs 16 residues. V was clipped by 3 bases and J by 0 bases; unmatched bases: 1. CDR3 residues: CATSRGLADSYNEQFF. In nucleotides, the CDR3 is TGTGCCACCAGCAGGGGACTAGCGGACTCCTACAATGAGCAGTTCTTC.

The rearrangement uses TRBV20-1 and TRBJ2-7; no firm D call. V was cut by 1 base and J by 4 bases, with 5 bases left in between. The CDR3 length is 11 residues. Germline CDR1 reads DFQATT; CDR2 reads SNEGSKA (reference sequence). This CDR3 is CSARVEYEQYF. CDR3 nucleotides: TGCAGTGCTAGAGTGGAATACGAGCAGTACTTC.

In this sample, this clonotype turned up many times. The chain couples TRBV12-3 or TRBV12-4 to TRBJ2-1; D is unresolved. Trimming removed 4 bases at V and 2 bases at J, with 9 bases between. The CDR3 covers 14 residues. The chain's CDR3 is CASSYTRTYNEQFF. The CDR3 DNA follows: TGTGCCAGCAGTTATACGCGGACCTACAATGAGCAGTTCTTC.

This clonotype occurred many times. The chain uses TRBV5-1 and TRBJ2-3; the D gene is possibly TRBD2 (6 bases). The germline gives CDR1 SGHRS, CDR2 YFSETQ. The CDR3 length is 13 residues. The V gene lost 4 bases and the J gene lost 7 bases, with 13 bases spanning the gap. The CDR3 DNA reads as TGCGCCAGCAGCGTACGACGCGGGAATACGCAGTATTTT. This codes for CASSVRRGNTQYF.

This clonotype was counted ten times or more. The J gene is TRBJ1-1, the V gene TRBV7-9; no clear D gene. Trimming left V 5 bases short and J 4 bases short, with 11 bases between. Germline V CDR1 and CDR2: SEHNR, FQNEAQ (reference sequence). This CDR3 spans 13 amino acids. In DNA form, the CDR3 reads TGTGCCAGCAGCGGGGAAGTACGCACTGAAGCTTTCTTT. This translates into CASSGEVRTEAFF.

This clonotype was observed many times. The V gene is TRBV7-9, the J gene TRBJ2-5; D is undetermined. Germline values: CDR1 SEHNR, CDR2 FQNEAQ (reference sequence). The CDR3 is 11 amino acids. V was cut by 5 bases and J by 4 bases, with 5 bases left in between. The CDR3 coding sequence is TGTGCCAGCAGCGACGGAGAGACCCAGTACTTC. Protein product: CASSDGETQYF.

The V gene is TRBV12-3 or TRBV12-4, the J gene TRBJ2-7; 7 nucleotides agree with TRBD1. The trim removed 5 bases at V and 5 bases at J, leaving 6 bases unmatched. This CDR3 spans 13 amino acids. As DNA, the CDR3 is TGTGCCAGCAGTGATGGACAGGACGACGAGCAGTACTTC. Residues: CASSDGQDDEQYF.

This clonotype has a handful of counts. The chain combines TRBV21-1 with TRBJ2-7; the DNA was not used to check the table's D call, TRBD2. TRBV21-1 is a pseudogene. The CDR3 covers 17 residues. The DNA for the CDR3 is TGTGCCAGCAGAAGAGACACTAGACTTCGAAGCGCCTACGAGCAGTACTTC. Amino acid sequence: CASRRDTRLRSAYEQYF.